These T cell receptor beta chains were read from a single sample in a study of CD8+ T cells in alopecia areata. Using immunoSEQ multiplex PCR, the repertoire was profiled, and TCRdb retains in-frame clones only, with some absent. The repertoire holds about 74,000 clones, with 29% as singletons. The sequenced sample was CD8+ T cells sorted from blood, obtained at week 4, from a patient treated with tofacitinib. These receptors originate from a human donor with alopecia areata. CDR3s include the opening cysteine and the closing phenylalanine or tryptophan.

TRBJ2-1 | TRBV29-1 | CSVWELAGAYNEQFF
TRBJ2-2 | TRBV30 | CGLAGNTGELFF
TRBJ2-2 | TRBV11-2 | CASSPNPAGANTGELFF
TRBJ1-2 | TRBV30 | CAYPGTPTHGYGYTF
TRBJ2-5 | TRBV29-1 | CSVIYLSPPGPGGETQYF
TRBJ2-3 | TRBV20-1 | CSERVVDTQYF
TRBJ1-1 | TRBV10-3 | CAISDPNGQGATLAFF
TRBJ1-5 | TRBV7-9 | CASSLGWDNQPQHF
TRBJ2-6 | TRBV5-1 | CASSLRDSGANVLTF
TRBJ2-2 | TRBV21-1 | CAEALALAGVLYTGELFF
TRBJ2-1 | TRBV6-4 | CASSDSGFAPMDEQFF
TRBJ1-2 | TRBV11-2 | CASSLDQTGGRGYTF
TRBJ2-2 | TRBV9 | CASSVARGSNTGELFF
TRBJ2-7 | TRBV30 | CAWSPSGSYEQYF
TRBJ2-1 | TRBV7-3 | CASSRGAHNEQFF
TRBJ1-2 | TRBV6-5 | CASRSEEGDYGYTF
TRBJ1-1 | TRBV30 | CAWRPDRGRPDTEAFF
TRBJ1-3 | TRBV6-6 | CASSYSTEGNTIYF
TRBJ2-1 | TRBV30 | CAFTTGTSRAEQFF
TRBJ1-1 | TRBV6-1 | CASYPLTLNTEAFF
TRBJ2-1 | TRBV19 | CASSLAIGTAHNEQFF
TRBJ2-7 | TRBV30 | CAWGNRDSYEQYF
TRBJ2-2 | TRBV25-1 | CASTPGQGKTGELFF
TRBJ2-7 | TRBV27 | CASQGAEEQYF
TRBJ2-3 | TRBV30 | CAWRKTGGLADTQYF
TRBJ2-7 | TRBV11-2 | CASSLTSGTYEQYF